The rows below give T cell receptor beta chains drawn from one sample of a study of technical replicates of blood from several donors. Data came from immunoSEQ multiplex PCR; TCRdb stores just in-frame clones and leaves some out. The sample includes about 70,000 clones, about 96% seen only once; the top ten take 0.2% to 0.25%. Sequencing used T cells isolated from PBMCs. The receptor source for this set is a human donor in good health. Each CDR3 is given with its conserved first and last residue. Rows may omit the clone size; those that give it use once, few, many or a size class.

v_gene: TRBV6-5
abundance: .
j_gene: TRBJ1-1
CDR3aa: CASSRNGGDTEAFF

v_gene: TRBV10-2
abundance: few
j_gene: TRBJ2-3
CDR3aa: CASTEYRDTQYF

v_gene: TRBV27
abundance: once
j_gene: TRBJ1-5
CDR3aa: CASSLAVSNQPQHF

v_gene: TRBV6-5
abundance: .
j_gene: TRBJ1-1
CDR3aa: CASSYSRLRNTEAFF

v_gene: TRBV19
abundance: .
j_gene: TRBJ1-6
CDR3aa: CASSDRVTPLHF

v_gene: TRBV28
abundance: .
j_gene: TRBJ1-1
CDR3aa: CAVTVSYTEAFF

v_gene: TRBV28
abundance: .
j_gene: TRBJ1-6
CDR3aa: CASSLSGGSPLHF

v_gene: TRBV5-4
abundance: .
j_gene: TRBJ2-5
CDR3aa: CASSQTGETQYF

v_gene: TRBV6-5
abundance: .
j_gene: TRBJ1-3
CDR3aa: CASGVRGNGNTIYF

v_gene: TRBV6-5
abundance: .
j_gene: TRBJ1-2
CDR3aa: CASSYSWQGSDYGYTF

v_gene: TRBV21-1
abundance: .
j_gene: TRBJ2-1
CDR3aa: CASSKALIPREDNEQFF

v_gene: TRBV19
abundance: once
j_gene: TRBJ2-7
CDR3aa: CASSRDSGGLSSYEQYF

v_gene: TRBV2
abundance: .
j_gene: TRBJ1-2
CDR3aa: CASSANSGTVSYGYTF

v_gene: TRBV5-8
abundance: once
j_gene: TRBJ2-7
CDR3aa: CASRTQRRHYYEQYF

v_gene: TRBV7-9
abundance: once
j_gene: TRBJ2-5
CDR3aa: CAGGWVGETQYF

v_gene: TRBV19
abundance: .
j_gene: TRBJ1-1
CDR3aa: CASSIDLRGGGAFF